These 24 T cell receptor beta chains were sequenced from one sample in a study of spatial heterogeneity in lung cancer. For these receptors, no antigen is known. Study-wide results and limits: Expanded alpha and beta TCR counts within tumors tracked tumor mutation counts.

TCRdb used MiXCR to reprocess the 5' RACE reads, holding one entry per CDR3 protein. The profile shows about 11,000 distinct CDR3 sequences, roughly 5% of them singletons. As for time point: sample taken at primary tumor resection. Sequenced here: lung tumor tissue, sampled at surgery. These receptors originate from a male donor with early-stage non-small cell lung cancer.

This clonotype occurred many times. This beta chain is an off-target read within a library intended for alpha chains, so its frequency means little. The V call is TRBV24-1, the J call TRBJ2-2, with 7 bases fitting TRBD2. This CDR3 has 18 residues. Germline assignment: CDR1 KGHDR and CDR2 SFDVKD. Trimming cost V 9 bases and J 3 bases; bases outside gene matches: 18. CDR3 DNA sequence: TGTGCCACCCCTTTCGCGCGCGGGGGAAGAGCGGACACCGGGGAGCTGTTTTTT. This sequence encodes CATPFARGGRADTGELFF.

This clonotype was detected many times. This beta chain slipped into a library made for alpha chains as a stray read, so its size is not meaningful. The chain has TRBV12-3 or TRBV12-4 and TRBJ2-7; maybe TRBD1 (5 bases). This CDR3 has 12 amino acids. Trimming left V 3 bases short and J 4 bases short, with 7 bases between. The CDR3, as DNA: TGTGCCAGCAGTTTTTCAGGGTACGAGCAGTACTTC. Translating it yields CASSFSGYEQYF.

The table lists this clonotype with many counts. The library was designed around alpha chains, so this beta chain is a stray read whose abundance carries little weight. The chain joins TRBV24-1 to TRBJ1-5; TRBD1 is a possible D gene (5 bases). CDR1 is KGHDR and CDR2 is SFDVKD in the germline V gene. There are 19 residues in the CDR3. With 0 bases removed from V and 2 bases from J, the gap between germline ends came to 19 bases. The CDR3 is CATSDLGTFLKVGNQPQHF. The CDR3 DNA sequence: TGTGCCACCAGTGATTTGGGGACCTTCCTTAAGGTTGGCAATCAGCCCCAGCATTTT.

This clonotype has a handful of counts. In a library made to pick up alpha chains, this beta chain is a stray read with a size that means little. V is TRBV7-3 and J is TRBJ2-5; TRBD1 agrees at 7 bases. Germline V gives CDR1 SGHTA, CDR2 FQGTGA. CDR3 length equals 17 residues. V dropped 5 bases and J dropped 0; count of bases not matched to a gene: 12. This CDR3 is CASSKGEQGPHQETQYF. The CDR3, as DNA: TGTGCCAGCAGCAAAGGGGAACAGGGGCCGCACCAAGAGACCCAGTACTTC. The whole variable domain, remainder taken from reference TRBV7-3 and TRBJ2-5, is GAGVSQTPSNKVTEKGKYVELRCDPISGHTALYWYRQSLGQGPEFLIYFQGTGAADDSGLPNDRFFAVRPEGSVSTLKIQRTERGDSAVYLCASSKGEQGPHQETQYFGPGTRLLVL.

This clonotype is labeled as medium-sized. This beta chain represents an off-target read in a library built for alpha chains; its size is of limited meaning. V gene TRBV6-5 combines with J gene TRBJ1-1; D gene ambiguous. The ends were cut back, 5 bases at V and 4 bases at J, with 11 bases in the middle. The V gene's germline CDR1 is MNHEY and CDR2 SVGAGI. The CDR3 consists of 13 residues. As DNA, the CDR3 is TGTGCCAGCAGTGGCTTACAAAGCACTGAAGCTTTCTTT. Translation: CASSGLQSTEAFF.

The table lists this clonotype with many counts. For a library built for alpha chains, this beta chain is a stray read; little rests on its size. The chain recombines TRBV28 with TRBJ2-1; D is undetermined. The V and J ends lost 8 bases and 4 bases respectively, with 6 bases between them. CDR1 and CDR2 from the germline V gene are MDHEN and SYDVKM. The CDR3 covers 11 residues. The CDR3 DNA is TGTGCCAGCGGAAGGTACAATGAGCAGTTCTTC. Protein: CASGRYNEQFF.

This clonotype has a count of ten or more. This beta chain is an off-target read within a library intended for alpha chains, so its frequency means little. The chain uses TRBV20-1 and TRBJ1-2; no reliable D call. Looked up from germline, CDR1 is DFQATT and CDR2 is SNEGSKA (reference sequence). The CDR3 length is 14 residues. The germline V and J ends were trimmed by 5 bases and 6 bases, with 19 bases remaining between them. The CDR3 is CSAFTPGLRHGYTF. The CDR3 DNA follows: TGCAGTGCTTTCACCCCCGGCCTTCGGCATGGCTACACCTTC.

This clonotype was recorded many times. With the library built for alpha chains, this beta chain is off target and its frequency is not meaningful. CDR3 sequence (DNA): TGTGCCACCGGACCTTCCTACACAGATACGCAGTATTTT. This encodes CATGPSYTDTQYF. This rearrangement joins TRBV27 to TRBJ2-3; D is ambiguous. CDR3 length equals 13 residues. Germline-derived CDR1 and CDR2 are MNHEY and SMNVEV (reference sequence). V lost 10 bases and J 2 bases, leaving 13 bases between the germline ends.

This clonotype was observed many times. Little can be read into the size of this beta chain, an off-target read in a library designed for alpha chains. CDR3 sequence reads: CASSPPGHDSYNEQFF. CDR3 sequence (DNA): TGTGCCAGCTCACCACCGGGCCACGACTCCTACAATGAGCAGTTCTTC. This sequence joins TRBV18 and TRBJ2-1, with D hard to call. V shed 0 bases and J shed 0 bases, with 9 bases lying between them. Germline V lookup: CDR1 KGHSH, CDR2 LQKENI. The CDR3 is 16 residues long.

Comments on this clonotype: Little can be read into the size of this beta chain, an off-target read in a library designed for alpha chains. This chain joins TRBV10-3 and TRBJ2-3; 8 bases are a match to TRBD2. The V gene end was trimmed by 11 bases and the J gene end by 2 bases; junction bases not matched to a gene: 9. Germline V CDR1 and CDR2: ENHRY, SYGVKD. CDR3 length: 14 amino acids. The CDR3 sequence is CAAGRGSLTDTQYF. The DNA for the CDR3 is TGTGCCGCCGGGAGGGGCTCTCTCACAGATACGCAGTATTTT.

A remark on this clonotype: This beta chain represents an off-target read in a library built for alpha chains; its size is of limited meaning. The J gene is TRBJ1-1, the V gene TRBV5-1; D possibly corresponds to TRBD1 (5 bases). CDR3 size: 14 residues. V shed 2 bases and J shed 1 base, with 9 bases lying between them. From germline, CDR1 is SGHRS and CDR2 YFSETQ. This CDR3 is CASSFQTANTEAFF. The CDR3 nucleotides read TGCGCCAGCAGCTTCCAGACAGCGAACACTGAAGCTTTCTTT. Full variable domain (rest looked up from reference TRBV5-1 and TRBJ1-1): KAGVTQTPRYLIKTRGQQVTLSCSPISGHRSVSWYQQTPGQGLQFLFEYFSETQRNKGNFPGRFSGRQFSNSRSEMNVSTLELGDSALYLCASSFQTANTEAFFGQGTRLTVV.

With regard to this clonotype: The size of this beta chain means little, since it is a stray read in a library made for alpha chains. The chain is built from TRBV7-8 and TRBJ2-1, with D perhaps matching TRBD1 or TRBD2 (5 bases each). CDR1 is SGHVS and CDR2 is FQNEAQ in the germline V gene. Trimming stripped 5 bases from V and 9 bases from J, with 17 bases between. The CDR3 loop spans 14 amino acids. CDR3 DNA: TGTGCCAGCAGCGAGACCGGGGCCAGAAGTGAGCAGTTCTTC. It yields the protein CASSETGARSEQFF. The full variable domain, in which reference TRBV7-8 and TRBJ2-1 provide the parts outside the CDR3, is GAGVSQSPRYKVAKRGQDVALRCDPISGHVSLFWYQQALGQGPEFLTYFQNEAQLDKSGLPSDRFFAERPEGSVSTLKIQRTQQEDSAVYLCASSETGARSEQFFGPGTRLTVL.

This clonotype was picked up many times. This beta chain is a stray sequence in a library constructed for alpha chains; its clone size is not meaningful. This rearrangement joins TRBV7-2 to TRBJ2-5; 9 bases agree with TRBD2. J was trimmed by 6 bases and V by 1 base; bases with no gene match: 6. This CDR3 has 15 residues. Looked up from germline, CDR1 is SGHTA and CDR2 is FQGNSA. The CDR3 DNA is TGTGCCAGCAGCTTAGTGGGACTAGCATATAAGACCCAGTACTTC. Translation gives CASSLVGLAYKTQYF. The whole variable domain, remainder taken from reference TRBV7-2 and TRBJ2-5, is GAGVSQSPSNKVTEKGKDVELRCDPISGHTALYWYRQSLGQGLEFLIYFQGNSAPDKSGLPSDRFSAERTGGSVSTLTIQRTQQEDSAVYLCASSLVGLAYKTQYFGPGTRLLVL.

This clonotype came up many times. Found in a library prepared for alpha chains, this beta chain is an off-target read, and its abundance has little meaning. The chain links TRBV28 to TRBJ2-7; possible D gene TRBD2, 5 bases. The CDR3 runs to 16 residues. The germline gives CDR1 MDHEN, CDR2 SYDVKM. V lost 3 bases and J lost 3, with 18 bases in between. CDR3 bases: TGTGCCAGCAGTTTTCCGAGGGAGCTACGATACTACGAGCAGTACTTC. This codes for CASSFPRELRYYEQYF. Supplemented by reference TRBV28 and TRBJ2-7, the full variable domain reads DVKVTQSSRYLVKRTGEKVFLECVQDMDHENMFWYRQDPGLGLRLIYFSYDVKMKEKGDIPEGYSVSREKKERFSLILESASTNQTSMYLCASSFPRELRYYEQYFGPGTRLTVT.

In this sample, this clonotype turned up many times. This beta chain came through as a stray read in a library set up for alpha chains, and its size says little. The chain has TRBV2 and TRBJ2-7; TRBD1 matches at 8 bases. Trimming at V came to 5 bases and at J to 3 bases, leaving 6 bases not matched to a gene. This CDR3 is 14 amino acids long. Germline values: CDR1 SNHLY, CDR2 FYNNEI. The CDR3 DNA reads as TGTGCCAGCAGTTCCGGGACAGGCTACTACGAGCAGTACTTC. This codes for CASSSGTGYYEQYF.

This clonotype was picked up many times. This beta chain is off target for a library built for alpha chains, so its abundance means little. The chain is built from TRBV6-5 and TRBJ2-2, with D perhaps matching TRBD1 or TRBD2 (5 bases each). CDR1 and CDR2 from the germline V gene are MNHEY and SVGAGI. Trimming pared 0 bases from V and 8 bases from J, leaving 10 bases between. The CDR3 length is 14 residues. The CDR3 DNA reads TGTGCCAGCAGTTACTCAAGGGGAGATGGGGAGCTGTTTTTT. The encoded protein is CASSYSRGDGELFF.

Many counts were recorded for this clonotype. Little can be read into the size of this beta chain, an off-target read in a library designed for alpha chains. J is TRBJ1-1 and V is TRBV20-1, with a tentative D call TRBD1 (6 bases). Looked up from germline, CDR1 is DFQATT and CDR2 is SNEGSKA (reference sequence). The CDR3 consists of 14 residues. Deletions cut 0 bases from V and 5 bases from J, with 13 bases between. The CDR3: CSARDPRGITEAFF. The CDR3 bases are TGCAGTGCTAGAGATCCCAGGGGAATTACTGAAGCTTTCTTT.

About this clonotype: With the library built for alpha chains, this beta chain is off target and its frequency is not meaningful. V is TRBV27 and J is TRBJ2-1; unclear D gene. V was shortened by 5 bases and J by 8 bases, with 13 bases between the two germline ends. This CDR3 comprises 13 residues. Germline CDR1 is MNHEY and CDR2 is SMNVEV (reference sequence). The DNA for the CDR3 is TGTGCCAGCAGTGTAGGTAATTTGGATGAGCAGTTCTTC. It yields the protein CASSVGNLDEQFF.

At least ten counts were recorded for this clonotype. This beta chain is a stray sequence in a library constructed for alpha chains; its clone size is not meaningful. In DNA form, the CDR3 reads TGCGCCAGCAGCCAAGGAGACGAGCAGTACTTC. Translated: CASSQGDEQYF. The chain uses TRBV4-1 and TRBJ2-7; the D is unclear. The V gene's germline CDR1 is MGHRA and CDR2 YSYEKL. The CDR3 is 11 residues long. Trimming removed 1 base at V and 5 bases at J, with 3 bases between.

In this sample, this clonotype turned up many times. The library was designed around alpha chains, so this beta chain is a stray read whose abundance carries little weight. Here the CDR3 DNA reads TGTGCAACGACCCGCGGGGCAGCGAACACTGAAGCTTTCTTT. It is translated as CATTRGAANTEAFF. This chain links TRBV7-7 with TRBJ1-1, with D possibly TRBD1 on 5 matching bases. CDR1 is SSHAT, CDR2 FNYEAQ, per germline (reference sequence). This CDR3 is 14 amino acids long. The complete variable domain, with remaining parts taken from reference TRBV7-7 and TRBJ1-1, reads GAGVSQSPRYKVTKRGQDVTLRCDPISSHATLYWYQQALGQGPEFLTYFNYEAQPDKSGLPSDRFSAERPEGSISTLTIQRTEQRDSAMYRCATTRGAANTEAFFGQGTRLTVV.

A word on this clonotype: Since the library was made to target alpha chains, this beta chain is a stray read and its abundance is not meaningful. The chain has TRBV29-1 and TRBJ2-3; 11 nucleotides align to TRBD2. The V gene's germline CDR1 is SQVTM and CDR2 ANQGSEA. Trimming took 6 bases from V and 11 from J; bases not matched to a gene: 13. The CDR3 has 14 residues. CDR3 region: CSVDSGGAAIMQYF. For the CDR3, the DNA is TGCAGCGTGGATAGCGGGGGGGCCGCAATCATGCAGTATTTT.

This clonotype was observed at least ten times. This beta chain is a stray sequence in a library constructed for alpha chains; its clone size is not meaningful. The V and J genes are TRBV7-3 and TRBJ2-2; the D is unclear. CDR1 and CDR2 (germline): SGHTA, FQGTGA. The CDR3 consists of 13 residues. V gave up 5 bases and J gave up 2 bases, with 6 bases separating them. The CDR3 region has the DNA TGTGCCAGCAGCCCGGTAAACACCGGGGAGCTGTTTTTT. Translating it yields CASSPVNTGELFF.

The sample holds many counts of this clonotype. Being off target in a library aimed at alpha chains, this beta chain has a size of little meaning. The V call is TRBV4-1, the J call TRBJ2-4; 9 nucleotides agree with TRBD1. This CDR3 region has 18 residues. V lost 4 bases and J lost 6; bases outside the gene matches: 16. Germline CDR1 reads MGHRA; CDR2 reads YSYEKL. CDR3 nucleotides: TGCGCCAGCAGCCCGAGGATGGTACGGGACAGGGCGAGAAACATTCAGTACTTC. This codes for CASSPRMVRDRARNIQYF.

This clonotype was seen repeatedly, ten times or more. This beta chain turned up in a library designed for alpha chains; as an off-target read, its abundance says little. J is TRBJ1-4 and V is TRBV20-1; maybe TRBD1 (6 bases). From germline, CDR1 is DFQATT and CDR2 SNEGSKA (reference sequence). V lost 0 bases and J 4 bases, leaving 12 bases between the germline ends. The CDR3 spans 15 residues. The DNA for the CDR3 is TGCAGTGCTAGAGATCCCCAGGGGAGTAATGAAAAACTGTTTTTT. This translates into CSARDPQGSNEKLFF.